These T cell receptor beta chains were read from a single sample in a study of cytomegalovirus exposure and HLA in healthy donors. Profiling relied on immunoSEQ multiplex PCR, and the TCRdb table lists in-frame clones only, not all of them. The data contain approximately 190,000 clones, 80% to 90% of them singletons. Sequenced sample: PBMCs. The origin of the receptors is a man aged 40-49 years in good health and CMV-seropositive. CDR3s leave out the opening cysteine and the closing phenylalanine or tryptophan. Each record gives: D gene, V gene, CDR3 protein. A D gene is named only where the DNA matches it firmly.

TRBD1	TRBV6-1	ASSVGTGYQETQY
TRBD2	TRBV6-1	ASSDRAGSPETQY
TRBD2	TRBV11-2	ASSLSSGELEQY
TRBD1	TRBV28	ASLDRGNEKLF
.	TRBV7-9	ASSLPRDDAGPTDTQY
.	TRBV28	ASSFQGSYGYT
.	TRBV4-3	ASSQGLSSYNEQF
.	TRBV6-6	ASSVRLETQY
.	TRBV5-4	ASSHPPGANTGELF
.	TRBV9	ASSISAQSDYEQY
.	TRBV19	ASSIVEGGNQPQH
TRBD1	TRBV5-1	ASGLDDRGRKLF
.	TRBV10-3	AISQGLGETQY
TRBD2	TRBV18	ASSPGGSSYNEQF
.	TRBV27	ASSMERDSSGNTIY
.	TRBV6-5	ASSAARGGTEAF
.	TRBV5-1	ASSSQGSPNTEAF
TRBD1	TRBV19	ASSIPGQVYEQY
.	TRBV12-5	ASGSRGPSIDSEQY
.	TRBV21-1	ASSKWGSTSGEEQF
TRBD2	TRBV5-1	ASRLAGVTGELF
TRBD1	TRBV7-8	ASSPGQGRGETQY
.	TRBV29-1	SVAGVHGTEAF